A single T cell receptor beta chain is shown here with its context. What it binds is not known. These data are taken from a study of T cells in Graves' hyperthyroidism and ophthalmopathy. Findings and limits, study-wide: Classification by a 13 V-J model distinguished ophthalmopathy from stable hyperthyroidism. A median around 6.4 months before onset, the model predicted ophthalmopathy.

PBMCs were collected from an approximately 10 ml volume of fresh peripheral blood. V lost 2 bases, J lost 4 bases, and 23 bases lay in between. The CDR3 runs to 18 residues. Germline-derived CDR1 and CDR2 are KGHSH and LQKENI. The TCR beta CDR3 regions underwent amplification using RNA transcripts as the source. First-round RT-PCR with HTBI primers amplified the TCR CDR3 region. TCRdb itself ran the multiplex PCR reads through MiXCR, one entry per CDR3 protein. This repertoire shows roughly 650,000 distinct CDR3 sequences, roughly 15% found once; its top ten account for 2.5% to 4%. The chain carries TRBV18 and TRBJ1-1, with unresolved D. The receptor was derived from a woman aged 40 to 50 with Graves' ophthalmopathy. The sequencing sample was made of blood. In DNA form, the CDR3 reads TGTGCCAGCTCACCAGATACAATAAGGAGATTGGGCCCCACTGAAGCTTTCTTT. Its protein product is CASSPDTIRRLGPTEAFF.